This T cell receptor beta chain was found in a study of control samples from healthy donors and cancer patients. The CDR3 totals 15 residues. The germline V gene has CDR1 SQVTM and CDR2 ANQGSEA. Trimming stripped 7 bases from V and 0 bases from J, with 18 bases between. Here immunoSEQ multiplex PCR was the method, and the copy in TCRdb shows in-frame clones only, minus some. The data hold roughly 12,000 clones, with approximately 94% observed a single time. This chain links TRBV29-1 with TRBJ1-1; the D gene is possibly TRBD1 (6 bases). The TCR comes from a man in his 70s with head and neck cancer. Material: PBMCs. The CDR3 DNA is TGCAGCGCCTCCCGGGGGGGGGCAATGAACACTGAAGCTTTCTTT. Amino acid sequence: CSASRGGAMNTEAFF.